The sequence of this T cell receptor beta chain was determined in a study of PD-1 blockade in classical Hodgkin lymphoma. For this clone: Its antigen is unknown.

Germline V gives CDR1 SGHRS, CDR2 YFSETQ. V lost 3 bases and J lost 6, with 10 bases in between. The CDR3 extends over 13 amino acids. Sample time point: cycle 4 day 1 (C4D1), after 6 weeks of nivolumab. Every single patient, without exception, relapsed after autologous stem cell transplantation, and brentuximab vedotin exposure varied. Thawed PBMCs were the source of CD4+ T cells, purified by magnetic negative selection. Assay: immunoSEQ multiplex PCR; the TCRdb copy retains only in-frame clones and omits some. Of roughly 30,000 clones in the sample, about 88% were seen once. Study-wide findings and caveats: Baseline diversity was lower in partial responders and progressors than complete responders.

The chain links TRBV5-1 to TRBJ2-1; the D gene is possibly TRBD2 (5 bases). The sequence derives from a human donor with classical Hodgkin lymphoma. Specimen: CD4+ T cells from blood, collected before the fourth cycle of nivolumab. CDR3 loop: CASSYAGLNEQFF. DNA for the CDR3: TGCGCCAGCAGCTACGCGGGCCTCAATGAGCAGTTCTTC.